The 18 T cell receptor beta chains below all came from one sample that was sequenced in a study of T cell repertoires in ileal Crohn's disease (dated by TCRdb to the late 2010s). To prepare the library, the immunoSEQ multiplex PCR assay was applied. In its TCRdb copy, this immuneACCESS table keeps in-frame sequences only and misses some clones. Where compared with another copy, unresolved V genes explain less than half of these, and the others have no known cause. The sample table holds 15,000 to 20,000 clones, of which 75% to 80% were seen once. In total, the top ten clones hold about 4% of the sample. The intended sense of this specimen's time point label: inflamed ileum from the surgical specimen. The sequenced sample was ileal tissue. These TCRs come from an adult with Crohn's disease.

The genes are TRBV29-1 and TRBJ2-1, with 9 bases aligning to TRBD2. V lost 8 bases, J lost 8 bases, and 13 bases stayed unmatched. This CDR3 is 14 amino acids long. In germline, CDR1 is SQVTM, CDR2 ANQGSEA. The CDR3 coding sequence is TGCAGCTCATGGGGCCCTAGCGGGATCTATGAGCAGTTCTTC. This translates into CSSWGPSGIYEQFF.

This clone has a single count. V and J are TRBV9 and TRBJ2-2; possibly TRBD2 for D (6 bases). The V end lost 3 bases, the J end lost 3 bases, and 15 bases lay between the germline ends. The V gene's germline CDR1 is SGDLS and CDR2 YYNGEE. This CDR3 spans 16 amino acids. The CDR3 region has the DNA TGTGCCAGCAGCGCTAACCGGGACTCTGACACCGGGGAGCTGTTTTTT. Protein sequence: CASSANRDSDTGELFF.

The table lists this clone with a few counts. The chain employs TRBV10-3 and TRBJ2-2; 8 positions match TRBD1. This CDR3 is built from 15 residues. Trimming at V came to 11 bases and at J to 1 base, leaving 9 bases not matched to a gene. Germline V gives CDR1 ENHRY, CDR2 SYGVKD. CDR3 in amino acids: CAARQGTGNTGELFF. DNA of the CDR3: TGTGCCGCTAGACAAGGGACAGGGAACACCGGGGAGCTGTTTTTT.

This chain joins TRBV11-3 and TRBJ2-1; a possible D gene is TRBD1 (6 bases). V gave up 4 bases and J gave up 10 bases, with 8 bases separating them. The CDR3 extends over 11 amino acids. CDR1 SGHNT and CDR2 YENEEA come from the germline V gene. CDR3 loop: CASSSRGEQFF. The CDR3 DNA reads TGTGCCAGCAGCTCCAGGGGAGAGCAGTTCTTC. Based on the CDR3 plus reference TRBV11-3 and TRBJ2-1, the full variable domain is EAGVVQSPRYKIIEKKQPVAFWCNPISGHNTLYWYLQNLGQGPELLIRYENEEAVDDSQLPKDRFSAERLKGVDSTLKIQPAELGDSAVYLCASSSRGEQFFGPGTRLTVL.

J is TRBJ2-2 and V is TRBV9; 10 positions match TRBD2. CDR1 SGDLS and CDR2 YYNGEE come from the germline V gene. The CDR3 loop spans 20 amino acids. J was trimmed by 4 bases and V by 0 bases; bases with no gene match: 15. The CDR3 reads CASSVGTLAGARAPTGELFF. CDR3 coding DNA: TGTGCCAGCAGCGTAGGAACCCTAGCGGGGGCGCGGGCGCCCACCGGGGAGCTGTTTTTT.

As DNA, the CDR3 is TGTGCCAGCGCACAAATGGCCTATAATTCACCCCTCCACTTT. Translation gives CASAQMAYNSPLHF. This chain joins TRBV2 and TRBJ1-6; D unresolved. Per the germline V gene, CDR1 is SNHLY and CDR2 is FYNNEI. Trimming took off 8 bases at V and 2 bases at J, with 10 bases between the two ends. The CDR3 spans 14 residues.

The J gene is TRBJ2-2, the V gene TRBV5-1, with D perhaps TRBD1 or TRBD2 (5 bases each). Looked up from germline, CDR1 is SGHRS and CDR2 is YFSETQ. The CDR3 consists of 16 residues. The germline V and J ends were trimmed by 6 bases and 1 base, with 16 bases remaining between them. The CDR3 DNA is TGCGCCAGCACCAAATCGGGGACGGGGAACACCGGGGAGCTGTTTTTT. Protein product: CASTKSGTGNTGELFF.

The chain combines TRBV15 with TRBJ2-6; possibly TRBD1 for D (6 bases). Germline V gives CDR1 LNHNV, CDR2 YYDKDF (reference sequence). The CDR3 spans 16 residues. V was pared by 3 bases and J by 2 bases, with 11 bases between. The CDR3 reads CATSSPAGAGANVLTF. CDR3 in DNA: TGTGCCACCAGCAGTCCGGCAGGGGCTGGGGCCAACGTCCTGACTTTC.

This clone was seen a handful of times. The V gene is TRBV5-1, the J gene TRBJ2-2, with 7 bases identical to TRBD1. CDR3 length equals 14 residues. Trimming cost V 4 bases and J 7 bases; bases outside gene matches: 7. Germline V gene sequence: CDR1 SGHRS, CDR2 YFSETQ. This chain's CDR3 is CASSPDRANGELFF. DNA of the CDR3: TGCGCCAGCAGCCCCGACAGGGCAAACGGGGAGCTGTTTTTT.

This clone was observed a few times. This chain uses TRBV28 with TRBJ2-1; 7 nucleotides line up with TRBD2. The germline CDR1 and CDR2 sequences are MDHEN and SYDVKM. Trimming at V came to 3 bases and at J to 6 bases, leaving 5 bases not matched to a gene. This CDR3 has 14 residues. The DNA of the CDR3 is TGTGCCAGCAGTTTCGAAGCGGGGTTCAATGAGCAGTTCTTC. As protein: CASSFEAGFNEQFF.

This clone came up a few times. The chain links TRBV9 to TRBJ1-2, with 7 bases fitting TRBD1. The CDR3 length is 13 residues. The V gene's germline CDR1 is SGDLS and CDR2 YYNGEE. The junction had 8 bases not matched to a gene; V was cut back by 3 bases and J by 9 bases. The CDR3 bases are TGTGCCAGCAGCGCGGGACAGCCCTGGCGCTACACCTTC. Encoded protein: CASSAGQPWRYTF. The whole variable domain, filled in from reference TRBV9 and TRBJ1-2, reads DSGVTQTPKHLITATGQRVTLRCSPRSGDLSVYWYQQSLDQGLQFLIQYYNGEERAKGNILERFSAQQFPDLHSELNLSSLELGDSALYFCASSAGQPWRYTFGSGTRLTVV.

This rearrangement joins TRBV25-1 to TRBJ1-3; possibly TRBD1 for D (5 bases). Germline lookup yields CDR1 MGHDK and CDR2 SYGVNS. Trimming shortened V by 6 bases and J by 4 bases, and 10 bases separated the two germline ends. This CDR3 comprises 13 residues. The CDR3 spells CASRVREGNTIYF. The CDR3 bases are TGTGCCAGCAGAGTCAGGGAAGGAAACACCATATATTTT.

The chain is built from TRBV4-1 and TRBJ2-1, with 7 bases matching TRBD2. V lost 0 bases and J lost 1; bases outside the gene matches: 6. The CDR3 has 17 residues. In germline, CDR1 is MGHRA, CDR2 YSYEKL. The CDR3 nucleotides are TGCGCCAGCAGCCAAGATTTTGAAGCGGGATCCTACAATGAGCAGTTCTTC. Translation: CASSQDFEAGSYNEQFF.

This chain's CDR3 is CASSLSGLPTYEQYF. Written as DNA, the CDR3 is TGCGCCAGCAGCTTGTCGGGACTTCCTACCTACGAGCAGTACTTC. This sequence joins TRBV5-1 and TRBJ2-7, with D perhaps TRBD2 (6 bases). CDR3 length: 15 amino acids. Trimming removed 1 base from V and 2 bases from J, with 13 bases in between. Per germline, CDR1 SGHRS and CDR2 YFSETQ.

The sample holds one count of this clone. The chain is built from TRBV7-3 and TRBJ1-2, with 7 bases identical to TRBD1. The J segment lost 1 base and the V segment lost 4 bases, leaving 6 bases of the junction unmatched. Germline V gene sequence: CDR1 SGHTA, CDR2 FQGTGA. The CDR3 consists of 15 residues. CDR3 in DNA: TGTGCCAGCAGCTCGGGACAGCGGCTTAACTATGGCTACACCTTC. This codes for CASSSGQRLNYGYTF.

The rearrangement joins TRBV5-1 to TRBJ2-7; D is uncertain. Trimming pared 0 bases from V and 0 bases from J, leaving 7 bases between. The CDR3 is made up of 14 amino acids. Germline CDR1 reads SGHRS; CDR2 reads YFSETQ. CDR3 protein: CASSLDGSSYEQYF. The CDR3 DNA reads as TGCGCCAGCAGCTTGGACGGGTCCTCCTACGAGCAGTACTTC. The complete variable domain, with remaining parts taken from reference TRBV5-1 and TRBJ2-7, reads KAGVTQTPRYLIKTRGQQVTLSCSPISGHRSVSWYQQTPGQGLQFLFEYFSETQRNKGNFPGRFSGRQFSNSRSEMNVSTLELGDSALYLCASSLDGSSYEQYFGPGTRLTVT.

The V and J genes are TRBV9 and TRBJ2-1, with TRBD2 matching over 8 bases. This CDR3 has 16 residues. The germline V gene encodes CDR1 SGDLS and CDR2 YYNGEE. J was trimmed by 2 bases and V by 3 bases; bases with no gene match: 7. The CDR3 spells CASSAGSGSAYNEQFF. The CDR3 DNA reads TGTGCCAGCAGCGCGGGAAGCGGGAGCGCCTACAATGAGCAGTTCTTC.

The V gene is TRBV7-8, the J gene TRBJ2-7; a weak D match, TRBD1 (7 bases). The CDR3 contains 16 residues. CDR1 is SGHVS, CDR2 FQNEAQ, per germline. V was trimmed by 1 base and J by 3 bases, leaving 16 bases between them. The CDR3, as DNA: TGTGCCAGCAGCTTAGGAGGCGGAGGGGGCTACTACGAGCAGTACTTC. Encoded protein: CASSLGGGGGYYEQYF.